This is a list of T cell receptor beta chains from one sample in a study of cytomegalovirus exposure and HLA in healthy donors. Data came from immunoSEQ multiplex PCR; TCRdb stores just in-frame clones and leaves some out. The sample features around 51,000 clones, with 2% to 2.5% in its top ten. The sample was PBMCs. The receptors here all came from a woman aged 35 to 49 in good health and CMV-seronegative. Each CDR3 is given without its conserved first and last residue. The order of the fields is J gene, V gene, CDR3 protein.

TRBJ1-1 | TRBV30 | AWSWPGIVGTGSVTEAF
TRBJ1-5 | TRBV25-1 | ASSESGGPRATQH
TRBJ2-5 | TRBV2 | ASPGQHDQETQY
TRBJ1-1 | TRBV19 | ASSYGRNTEAF
TRBJ1-1 | TRBV6-1 | ASSEGGGNTGRKAF
TRBJ2-5 | TRBV19 | ASSTWTSGSSKVTQY
TRBJ1-5 | TRBV4-1 | ASSPTGSNQPQH
TRBJ1-2 | TRBV30 | ASSRDRGGYGYT
TRBJ1-1 | TRBV7-2 | ASSVDRVTEAF
TRBJ2-7 | TRBV2 | ASSERQGGLYEQY
TRBJ2-7 | TRBV29-1 | SAVGGPYEQY
TRBJ1-1 | TRBV4-2 | ASSPPYGGSSTEAF
TRBJ2-2 | TRBV6-5 | ASSNRVPRELF
TRBJ1-2 | TRBV6-6 | ASSYPDGGGGYT
TRBJ1-2 | TRBV5-1 | ASSSGTDYGYT
TRBJ2-7 | TRBV7-2 | ASSLGQGAGEQY
TRBJ2-1 | TRBV18 | ASSPPGTPDNEQF
TRBJ2-1 | TRBV6-5 | ASREREVANEQF